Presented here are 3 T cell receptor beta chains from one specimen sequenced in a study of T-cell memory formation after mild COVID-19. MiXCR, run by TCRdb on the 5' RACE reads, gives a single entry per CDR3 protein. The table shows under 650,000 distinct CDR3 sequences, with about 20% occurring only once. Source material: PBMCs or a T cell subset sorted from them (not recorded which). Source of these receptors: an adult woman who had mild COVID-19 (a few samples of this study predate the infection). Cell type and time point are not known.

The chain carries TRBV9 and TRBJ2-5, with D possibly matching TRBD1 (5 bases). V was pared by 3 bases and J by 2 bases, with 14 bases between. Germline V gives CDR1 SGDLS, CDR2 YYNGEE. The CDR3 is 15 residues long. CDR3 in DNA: TGTGCCAGCAGCGCCGATGGACATCCTCAAGAGACCCAGTACTTC. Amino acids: CASSADGHPQETQYF.

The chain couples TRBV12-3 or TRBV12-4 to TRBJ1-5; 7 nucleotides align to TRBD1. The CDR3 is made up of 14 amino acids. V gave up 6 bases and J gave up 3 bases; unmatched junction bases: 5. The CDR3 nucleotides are TGTGCCAGCAGACTGACAGGGACCAATCAGCCCCAGCATTTT. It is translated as CASRLTGTNQPQHF.

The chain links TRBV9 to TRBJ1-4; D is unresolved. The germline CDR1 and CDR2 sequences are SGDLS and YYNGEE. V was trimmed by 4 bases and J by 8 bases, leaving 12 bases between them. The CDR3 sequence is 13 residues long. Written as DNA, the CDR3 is TGTGCCAGCAGCTCCGGGCGCCGGGAAAAACTGTTTTTT. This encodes CASSSGRREKLFF.